This TCR beta chain came from a study of T cell clonotyping in hematopoietic cell transplantation. Time point defined: recipient sample about 28 days before transplant, after cytoreduction. Sequencing was performed with immunoSEQ multiplex PCR; in TCRdb, only in-frame clones are kept and a portion is missing. The repertoire holds roughly 17,000 clones, with around 93% as singletons. The TCR originated in a man younger than 35 with biphenotypic leukemia. Some clones in this sample may be carry-over from other donors' samples. The sample consisted of peripheral blood mononuclear cells, taken before stem cell transplant.

The CDR3 DNA reads TGTGCCAGCAGCTTAGCGGGGGTTGGGGCCAACGTCCTGACTTTC. Translating it yields CASSLAGVGANVLTF. The V and J genes are TRBV7-2 and TRBJ2-6; perhaps D is TRBD1 or TRBD2 (5 bases each). Germline V gene data show CDR1 as SGHTA and CDR2 as FQGNSA. V was pared by 0 bases and J by 3 bases, with 6 bases between. This CDR3 contains 15 residues.